This T cell receptor beta chain was sequenced during a study of T cell responses to AZD1222 COVID-19 vaccine. The method was immunoSEQ multiplex PCR; TCRdb's version includes in-frame clones alone and lacks a portion of them. The repertoire includes about 130,000 clones, approximately 90% of them detected once, and more than 20% sits in the top ten. Germline V gene lookup returns CDR1 SGHTA and CDR2 FQGTGA. CDR3 length equals 12 residues. The V and J ends lost 5 bases and 0 bases respectively, with 1 base between them. This specimen consisted of peripheral blood, obtained on day 0 of AZD1222 vaccination. V and J are TRBV7-3 and TRBJ2-2; D remains unclear. The receptor was isolated from an adult in good health. CDR3 DNA sequence: TGTGCCAGCAGCCCGAACACCGGGGAGCTGTTTTTT. This encodes CASSPNTGELFF.